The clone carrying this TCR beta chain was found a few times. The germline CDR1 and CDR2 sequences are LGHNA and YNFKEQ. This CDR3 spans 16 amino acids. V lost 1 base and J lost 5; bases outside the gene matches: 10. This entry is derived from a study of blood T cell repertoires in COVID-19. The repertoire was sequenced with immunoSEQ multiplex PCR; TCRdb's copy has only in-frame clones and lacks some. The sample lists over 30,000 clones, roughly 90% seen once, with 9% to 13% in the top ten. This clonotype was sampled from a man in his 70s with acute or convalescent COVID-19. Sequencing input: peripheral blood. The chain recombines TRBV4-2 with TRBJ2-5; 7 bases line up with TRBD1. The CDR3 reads CASSQGGQAKVETQYF. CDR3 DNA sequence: TGTGCCAGCAGCCAAGGCGGACAGGCAAAGGTGGAGACCCAGTACTTC.